This TCR beta chain came from a study of human T cells and chemical hapten exposure. The junction had 5 bases not matched to a gene; V was cut back by 4 bases and J by 4 bases. The CDR3 runs 13 residues. Germline loops: CDR1 SQVTM, CDR2 ANQGSEA. Time point: healthy volunteer bleed at 6 weeks. Unseparated into fractions, whole blood served as the source from which total RNA was extracted. This clonotype was detected many times. TCRdb called the RACE reads again in MiXCR, with one record for every CDR3 protein. The sample carries about 37,000 distinct CDR3 sequences, approximately 5% recorded once. The TCR sequence derives from a human donor in good health. Some clones in this sample may be carry-over from other donors' samples. The chain links TRBV29-1 to TRBJ2-3; 7 nucleotides align to TRBD2. Sample: whole blood. The CDR3 loop is CSVGRGRSDTQYF. CDR3 nucleotide sequence: TGCAGCGTTGGGCGGGGGAGGTCAGATACGCAGTATTTT.